The 14 T cell receptor beta chains listed next were all sequenced from one sample in a study of cytomegalovirus exposure and HLA in healthy donors. A multiplex PCR was run with 60 Vbeta primers and 13 Jbeta primers. Clones were sequenced by immunoSEQ multiplex PCR, and TCRdb holds only the in-frame ones, with some missing. The table lists about 200,000 clones, with 0.74% in the top ten. Sequencing was carried out using PBMCs. These receptors came from a boy younger than 18 in good health and CMV-seronegative.

V is TRBV28 and J is TRBJ2-2; D is possibly TRBD1 (6 bases). The V gene lost 8 bases and the J gene lost 9 bases, with 16 bases spanning the gap. The CDR3 sequence is 13 residues long. From germline, CDR1 is MDHEN and CDR2 SYDVKM. CDR3 DNA sequence: TGTGCCAGCGAGGGACACCCAACGCGGGAGCTGTTTTTT. It yields the protein CASEGHPTRELFF.

J is TRBJ1-4 and V is TRBV7-2, with D unresolved. The CDR3 length is 15 residues. The germline CDR1 and CDR2 sequences are SGHTA and FQGNSA. Between the trimmed V and J ends, which lost 0 bases and 6 bases, there was a span of 11 bases. CDR3 protein: CASSLAIGRDEKLFF. In nucleotides, the CDR3 is TGTGCCAGCAGCTTAGCTATTGGGCGGGATGAAAAACTGTTTTTT. Variable domain in full (rest from reference TRBV7-2 and TRBJ1-4): GAGVSQSPSNKVTEKGKDVELRCDPISGHTALYWYRQSLGQGLEFLIYFQGNSAPDKSGLPSDRFSAERTGGSVSTLTIQRTQQEDSAVYLCASSLAIGRDEKLFFGSGTQLSVL.

V gene TRBV25-1 combines with J gene TRBJ2-5, with a possible D match to TRBD1 (5 bases). The CDR3 runs 14 residues. The germline gives CDR1 MGHDK, CDR2 SYGVNS. V lost 1 base to trimming and J lost 1 base, with 7 bases between them. CDR3 sequence (DNA): TGTGCCAGCAGTGAATCAACAGGCCAAGAGACCCAGTACTTC. Protein sequence: CASSESTGQETQYF.

This rearrangement joins TRBV7-9 to TRBJ2-5, with a weak D call TRBD2 (6 bases). V was shortened by 5 bases and J by 2 bases, with 12 bases between the two germline ends. CDR1 and CDR2 from the germline V gene are SEHNR and FQNEAQ (reference sequence). This CDR3 is built from 14 residues. CDR3 amino acids: CASSLGGGQETQYF. The CDR3 DNA reads as TGTGCCAGCAGCCTGGGGGGAGGACAAGAGACCCAGTACTTC.

The chain joins TRBV12-5 to TRBJ2-5, with a possible D match to TRBD1 (5 bases). CDR3 size: 13 residues. The germline V gene has CDR1 LGHNT and CDR2 FRNRAP. The V and J ends lost 4 bases and 5 bases respectively, with 11 bases between them. CDR3 coding DNA: TGTGCTAGTGGTTCTCCAGGGTTGGAGACCCAGTACTTC. It specifies CASGSPGLETQYF.

The chain is built from TRBV5-6 and TRBJ1-1; D is undetermined. V lost 4 bases to trimming and J lost 0 bases, with 13 bases between them. CDR3 length: 15 amino acids. From germline, CDR1 is SGHDT and CDR2 YYEEEE. The DNA of the CDR3 is TGTGCCAGCAGCCCTCTACAGCTTATGAACACTGAAGCTTTCTTT. Residues: CASSPLQLMNTEAFF.

Here the CDR3 DNA reads TGTGCCAGCAGCTTAGGTCCAGCGGGGGTCACAGATACGCAGTATTTT. Amino acid sequence: CASSLGPAGVTDTQYF. V gene TRBV7-2 combines with J gene TRBJ2-3; 8 bases are shared with TRBD2. Germline lookup yields CDR1 SGHTA and CDR2 FQGNSA. After removal of 1 base from V and 2 bases from J, the junction contained 5 bases not matched to a gene. This CDR3 has 16 amino acids. Full variable domain (rest looked up from reference TRBV7-2 and TRBJ2-3): GAGVSQSPSNKVTEKGKDVELRCDPISGHTALYWYRQSLGQGLEFLIYFQGNSAPDKSGLPSDRFSAERTGGSVSTLTIQRTQQEDSAVYLCASSLGPAGVTDTQYFGPGTRLTVL.

The J gene is TRBJ2-1, the V gene TRBV7-2; 10 nucleotides align to TRBD2. The CDR3 is made up of 15 amino acids. The V and J ends lost 2 bases and 6 bases, in that order; junction bases with no gene match: 4. CDR1 is SGHTA and CDR2 is FQGNSA in the germline V gene. The CDR3 sequence: CASSLLAGASNEQFF. The CDR3 DNA reads TGTGCCAGCAGCTTACTAGCGGGGGCCTCCAATGAGCAGTTCTTC.

The CDR3 loop reads CASRRESGANVLTF. CDR3 in DNA: TGTGCCAGCCGACGGGAATCTGGGGCCAACGTCCTGACTTTC. The chain carries TRBV28 and TRBJ2-6; weak D call: TRBD2 (5 bases). Per germline, CDR1 MDHEN and CDR2 SYDVKM. The germline V and J ends were trimmed by 8 bases and 1 base, with 9 bases remaining between them. The CDR3 runs 14 residues.

The chain couples TRBV4-1 to TRBJ1-3; D is ambiguous. CDR3 length equals 14 residues. CDR1 is MGHRA, CDR2 YSYEKL, per germline. V was clipped by 4 bases and J by 6 bases, with 13 bases between them. CDR3 sequence reads: CASSPVVVENTIYF. CDR3 coding DNA: TGCGCCAGCAGCCCCGTCGTGGTAGAAAACACCATATATTTT.

This sequence joins TRBV7-6 and TRBJ2-2; 7 nucleotides line up with TRBD2. J gave up 4 bases and V 6 bases, and 11 bases lay outside the gene matches. The CDR3 extends over 16 amino acids. Looked up from germline, CDR1 is SGHVS and CDR2 is FNYEAQ. The CDR3 loop reads CASRHIGGSGTGELFF. Here the CDR3 DNA reads TGTGCCAGCAGACACATCGGGGGGAGTGGCACCGGGGAGCTGTTTTTT.

This chain uses TRBV5-1 with TRBJ2-1; D unclear. The germline CDR1 and CDR2 sequences are SGHRS and YFSETQ. This CDR3 region has 14 residues. V was pared by 0 bases and J by 0 bases, with 4 bases between. In DNA form, the CDR3 reads TGCGCCAGCAGCTTGGCTAGCTCCTACAATGAGCAGTTCTTC. It yields the protein CASSLASSYNEQFF.

In DNA, the CDR3 is TGTGCCACCAGCAGGGGGACAGATAATTCACACACAGATACGCAGTATTTT. This gives the protein CATSRGTDNSHTDTQYF. This chain uses TRBV15 with TRBJ2-3, with 7 bases lining up with TRBD1. Losses at the gene ends were 3 bases for V and 2 bases for J; bases not matched to a gene: 11. Germline values: CDR1 LNHNV, CDR2 YYDKDF (reference sequence). CDR3 size: 17 residues.

This chain joins TRBV7-2 and TRBJ1-1; D possibly corresponds to TRBD1 (6 bases). Between the trimmed V and J ends, which lost 4 bases and 5 bases, there was a span of 17 bases. CDR1 and CDR2 from the germline V gene are SGHTA and FQGNSA. This CDR3 region has 15 residues. The CDR3 loop is CASSSQRGMSTEAFF. The CDR3 region has the DNA TGTGCCAGCAGCTCACAAAGGGGGATGAGTACTGAAGCTTTCTTT.